The entry below gives a single TCR beta chain sequence along with its context. This clone's antigen is unknown. Within one base of it there is no much larger clone, and no base qualities were kept. This record belongs to a study of blood T cell repertoires in COVID-19 (dated by TCRdb to 2018 to 2021). Study-level background: The collaborator samples originated in the United States, Italy and Spain and spanned the acute and convalescent phases of COVID-19. The samples were drawn from two sources: the first 160 participants of the ongoing ImmuneRACE study, and about 1,300 subjects contributed by 6 global collaborators. Where HLA class I and class II types were available, the types were taken from metadata supplied by the sample provider, not from assay-based typing. Nearly every sample came with metadata listing a de-identified subject ID, COVID-19 status, age in years and sex. The material from the prospective study consisted of cDNA or gDNA derived from T cells, B-cell-depleted T cells, or PBMCs. The repertoires were released in a freely available public database meant as a resource for research on the immune response to SARS-CoV-2. Deeply sampled blood TCRbeta repertoires from subjects exposed to, actively infected with, or recovered from COVID-19 were included in the dataset.

Beyond this particular receptor, the publication reports: The quantity of clinical and demographic metadata differed by source and by participant and was supplied without curation.

The collaborating institutions used their own protocols to collect whole blood in K2EDTA tubes. For TCRbeta analysis, collaborator samples were shipped as frozen whole blood, as isolated PBMCs, or as DNA extracted from either sample type. TCRbeta CDR3 regions were amplified from genomic DNA using the immunoSEQ Assay, a bias-controlled multiplex PCR. Processing in the source paper ran as follows. The number of nucleated cells in each sample was estimated by amplification of reference gene primers within the assay. Sequence reads were collapsed and filtered to measure the absolute abundance of every unique TCRbeta CDR3 rearrangement. For each sample, productive Simpson clonality was calculated by taking the square root of Simpson's diversity index across productive rearrangements. Held by TCRdb, this immuneACCESS table contains in-frame sequences only and omits some clones. Under half of the omission traces to an unresolved V gene where checked; the cause of the rest is unknown. That table gives V, J and clone size, and the DNA gave D and trimming. For this sample there are 90,000 or so clones; approximately 92% appear just once. About 5.2% of the sample is in the top ten clones.

V and J lose 1 base and 1 base, and a span of 14 bases separates them. CDR1 and CDR2 were assigned from the germline V gene (reference sequence) as GTSNPN and SVGIG. The CDR3 starts with the cysteine, ends with the phenylalanine, and has 16 residues. Only the CDR3 region is kept as DNA, spanning 48 bases read in frame from base 1. The rearrangement joined TRBV30 to TRBJ1-5; the D gene is not confidently resolved. This receptor was identified in a woman at least 80 years old with active COVID-19. Sequencing was carried out using peripheral blood. The encoded CDR3 is CAWSGGLSMSNQPQHF. The nucleotide sequence reads as follows: TGTGCCTGGAGTGGCGGTTTAAGTATGAGCAATCAGCCCCAGCATTTT.